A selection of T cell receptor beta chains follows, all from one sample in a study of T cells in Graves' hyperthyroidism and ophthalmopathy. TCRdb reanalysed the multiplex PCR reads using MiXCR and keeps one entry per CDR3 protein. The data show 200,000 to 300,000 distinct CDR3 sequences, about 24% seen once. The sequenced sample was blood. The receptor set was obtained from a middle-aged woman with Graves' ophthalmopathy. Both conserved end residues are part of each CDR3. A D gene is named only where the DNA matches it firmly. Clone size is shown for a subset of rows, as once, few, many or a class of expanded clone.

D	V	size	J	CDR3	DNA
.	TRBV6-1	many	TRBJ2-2	CAGGSRSEAGELFF	TGTGCCGGCGGAAGCAGGTCGGAGGCCGGGGAGCTGTTTTTT
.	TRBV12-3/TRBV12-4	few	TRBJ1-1	CASSPQGRTTEAFF	TGTGCCAGCAGTCCACAGGGTCGTACCACTGAAGCTTTCTTT
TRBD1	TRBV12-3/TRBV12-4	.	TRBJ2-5	CASRERDSQTQYF	TGTGCCAGCAGAGAAAGGGACAGCCAGACCCAGTACTTC
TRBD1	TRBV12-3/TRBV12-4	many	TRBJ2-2	CASSRTGGLVTGELFF	TGTGCCAGCAGCCGAACAGGGGGCCTGGTCACCGGGGAGCTGTTTTTT
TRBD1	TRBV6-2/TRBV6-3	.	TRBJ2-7	CASSPSRGPGQGRYEQYF	TGTGCCAGCAGTCCCTCTCGGGGTCCGGGACAGGGTCGCTACGAGCAGTACTTC
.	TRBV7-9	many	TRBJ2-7	CASSLQGPAGREQYF	TGTGCCAGCAGCTTACAGGGCCCCGCGGGGAGAGAGCAGTACTTC
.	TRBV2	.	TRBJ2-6	CASSPTGLSGANVLTF	TGTGCCAGCAGTCCCACAGGACTCTCTGGGGCCAACGTCCTGACTTTC
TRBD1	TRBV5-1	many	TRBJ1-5	CASSQGTGDQPQHF	TGCGCCAGCAGCCAAGGGACAGGGGATCAGCCCCAGCATTTT
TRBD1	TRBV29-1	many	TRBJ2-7	CSVGKQGGYEQYF	TGCAGCGTTGGTAAACAGGGGGGCTACGAGCAGTACTTC
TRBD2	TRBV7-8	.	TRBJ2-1	CASRLNLAGGPPDEQFF	TGTGCCAGCAGACTTAATTTAGCGGGAGGGCCCCCCGATGAGCAGTTCTTC
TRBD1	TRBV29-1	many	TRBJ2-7	CSVEDRQGAGEQYF	TGCAGCGTTGAAGATCGGCAGGGGGCTGGCGAGCAGTACTTC
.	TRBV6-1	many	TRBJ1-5	CASSDLPGHNSNQPQHF	TGTGCCAGCAGTGATCTACCGGGACACAATAGCAATCAGCCCCAGCATTTT
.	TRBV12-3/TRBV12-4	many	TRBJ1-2	CASSLDRGRSSNYGYTF	TGTGCCAGCAGTTTAGATAGAGGACGTAGTTCTAACTATGGCTACACCTTC
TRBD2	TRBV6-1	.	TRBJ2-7	CASSPRTSKTYEQYF	TGTGCCAGCAGTCCACGGACTAGTAAGACCTACGAGCAGTACTTC
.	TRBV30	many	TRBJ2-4	CAWSSQASIQYF	TGTGCCTGGAGTTCCCAGGCGAGCATTCAGTACTTC
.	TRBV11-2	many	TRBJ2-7	CASSLDMSAYEQYF	TGTGCCAGCAGCTTAGATATGTCAGCCTACGAGCAGTACTTC
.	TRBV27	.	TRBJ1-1	CASSLREGKTEAFF	TGTGCCAGCAGTTTACGTGAGGGGAAGACTGAAGCTTTCTTT
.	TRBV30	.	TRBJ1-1	CAWTELSGTEAFF	TGTGCCTGGACGGAGTTGAGCGGCACTGAAGCTTTCTTT
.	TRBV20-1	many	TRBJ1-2	CSAPLYGYTF	TGCAGTGCCCCCTTGTATGGCTACACCTTC
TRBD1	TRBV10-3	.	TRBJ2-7	CAITSGTGSYEQYF	TGTGCCATCACCTCCGGGACAGGGTCCTACGAGCAGTACTTC
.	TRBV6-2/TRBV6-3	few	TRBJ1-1	CASRPRAFTEAFF	TGTGCCAGCAGGCCCAGGGCGTTCACTGAAGCTTTCTTT
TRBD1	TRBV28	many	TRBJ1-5	CASSLIRGLQPQHF	TGTGCCAGCAGTTTAATCAGGGGGCTTCAGCCCCAGCATTTT
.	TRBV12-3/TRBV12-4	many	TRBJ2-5	CASSWAEQETQYF	TGTGCCAGCAGTTGGGCGGAGCAAGAGACCCAGTACTTC
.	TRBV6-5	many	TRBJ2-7	CASTGFSYEQYF	TGTGCCAGCACGGGGTTTTCCTACGAGCAGTACTTC
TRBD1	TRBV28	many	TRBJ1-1	CASSPTVWGTAMNTEAFF	TGTGCCAGCAGTCCCACGGTTTGGGGGACAGCCATGAACACTGAAGCTTTCTTT
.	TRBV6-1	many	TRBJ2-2	CASSEWRGWGAGELFF	TGTGCCAGCAGTGAATGGAGGGGATGGGGCGCCGGGGAGCTGTTTTTT
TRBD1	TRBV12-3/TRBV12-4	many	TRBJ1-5	CASSFRGQNQPQHF	TGTGCCAGCAGTTTTAGGGGGCAAAATCAGCCCCAGCATTTT
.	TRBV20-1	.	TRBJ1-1	CSAGRGLNTEAFF	TGCAGTGCCGGACGGGGTTTGAACACTGAAGCTTTCTTT
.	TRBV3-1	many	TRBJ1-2	CASSQVAGVGGYTF	TGTGCCAGCAGCCAAGTTGCAGGAGTCGGAGGCTACACCTTC
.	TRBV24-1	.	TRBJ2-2	CATQRGITTGELFF	TGTGCCACCCAACGGGGGATCACTACGGGGGAGCTGTTTTTT